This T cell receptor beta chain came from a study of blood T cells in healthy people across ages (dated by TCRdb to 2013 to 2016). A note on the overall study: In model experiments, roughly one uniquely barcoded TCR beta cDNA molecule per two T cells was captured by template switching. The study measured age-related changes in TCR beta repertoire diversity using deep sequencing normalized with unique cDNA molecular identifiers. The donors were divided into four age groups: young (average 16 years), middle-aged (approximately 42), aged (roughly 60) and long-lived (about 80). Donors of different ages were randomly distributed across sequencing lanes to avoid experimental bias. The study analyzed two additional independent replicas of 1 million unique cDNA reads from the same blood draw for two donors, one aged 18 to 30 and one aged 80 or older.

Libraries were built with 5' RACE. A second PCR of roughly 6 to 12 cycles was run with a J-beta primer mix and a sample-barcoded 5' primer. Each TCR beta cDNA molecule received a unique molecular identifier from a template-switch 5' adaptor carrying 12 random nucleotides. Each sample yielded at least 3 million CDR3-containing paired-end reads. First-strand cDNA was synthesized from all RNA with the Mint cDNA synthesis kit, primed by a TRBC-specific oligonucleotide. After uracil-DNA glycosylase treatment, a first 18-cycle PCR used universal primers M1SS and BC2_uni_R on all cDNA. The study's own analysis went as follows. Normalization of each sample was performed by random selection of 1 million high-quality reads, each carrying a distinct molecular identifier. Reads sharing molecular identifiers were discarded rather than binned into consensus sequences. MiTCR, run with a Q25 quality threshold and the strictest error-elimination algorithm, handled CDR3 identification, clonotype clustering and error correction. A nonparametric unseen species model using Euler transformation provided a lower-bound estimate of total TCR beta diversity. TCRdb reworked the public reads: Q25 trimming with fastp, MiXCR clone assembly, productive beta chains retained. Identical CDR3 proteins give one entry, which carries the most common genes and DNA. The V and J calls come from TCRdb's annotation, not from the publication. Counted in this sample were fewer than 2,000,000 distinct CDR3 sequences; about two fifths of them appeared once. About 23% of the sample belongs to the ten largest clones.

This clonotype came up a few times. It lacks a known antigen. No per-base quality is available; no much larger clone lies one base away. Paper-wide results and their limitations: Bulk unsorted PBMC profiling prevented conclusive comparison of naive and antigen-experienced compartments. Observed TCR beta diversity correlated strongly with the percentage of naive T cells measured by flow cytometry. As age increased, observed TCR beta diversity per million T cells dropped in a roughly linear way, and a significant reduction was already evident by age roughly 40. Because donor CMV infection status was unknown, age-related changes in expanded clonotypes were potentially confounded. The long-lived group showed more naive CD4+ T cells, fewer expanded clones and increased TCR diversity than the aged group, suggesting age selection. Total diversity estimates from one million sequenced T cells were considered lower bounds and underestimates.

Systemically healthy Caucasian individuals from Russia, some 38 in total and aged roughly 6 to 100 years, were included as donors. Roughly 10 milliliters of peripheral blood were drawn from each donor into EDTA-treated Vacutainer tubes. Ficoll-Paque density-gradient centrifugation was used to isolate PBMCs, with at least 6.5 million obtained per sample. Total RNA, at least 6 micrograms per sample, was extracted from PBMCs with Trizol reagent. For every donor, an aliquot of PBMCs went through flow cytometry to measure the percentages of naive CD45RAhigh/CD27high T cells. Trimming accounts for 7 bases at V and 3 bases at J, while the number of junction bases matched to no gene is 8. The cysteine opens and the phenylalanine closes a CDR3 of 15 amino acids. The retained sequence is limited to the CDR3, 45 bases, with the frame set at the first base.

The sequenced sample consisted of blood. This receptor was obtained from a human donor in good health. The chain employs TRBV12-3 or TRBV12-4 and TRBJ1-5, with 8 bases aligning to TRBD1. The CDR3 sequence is CASTLGTGNNQPQHF. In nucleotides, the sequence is TGTGCCAGCACCCTCGGGACAGGAAACAATCAGCCCCAGCATTTT.